These T cell receptor beta chains were read from a single sample in a study of T cell responses to AZD1222 COVID-19 vaccine. Generated by immunoSEQ multiplex PCR, the TCRdb table keeps only in-frame clones and is missing some. The table lists around 120,000 clones, approximately 88% of them singletons. The source was peripheral blood, collected on day 0 of MenACWY control vaccination. All receptors come from an adult in good health. Each CDR3 is given with its conserved first and last residue. A D gene is named only where the DNA matches it firmly. Clone sizes are given selectively: once, few, many, or a class where the clone is expanded.

TRBV27,-,-,TRBJ2-3,TGTGCCAGCAGTTTTGGCGTAGCAGATACGCAGTATTTT,CASSFGVADTQYF
TRBV5-1,-,-,TRBJ1-3,TGCGCCAGCAGCCACTACGACAGCGGACGGAACACCATATATTTT,CASSHYDSGRNTIYF
TRBV6-5,-,-,TRBJ2-4,TGTGCCAGCAGCCAGCAGGGGGGAGCCAAAAACATTCAGTACTTC,CASSQQGGAKNIQYF
TRBV30,-,-,TRBJ1-2,TGTGCCTGGAGTGTACGCATCCGATACGACTATGGCTACACCTTC,CAWSVRIRYDYGYTF
TRBV5-6,-,-,TRBJ2-7,TGTGCCAGCAGCTTTGGGTACAGGTCCTACGAGCAGTACTTC,CASSFGYRSYEQYF
TRBV28,-,-,TRBJ1-1,TGTGCCAGCAGTTTATCGGTCACTGAAGCTTTCTTT,CASSLSVTEAFF
TRBV11-2,TRBD1,-,TRBJ2-1,TGTGCCAGCAGCTTAGGGACAGGGAAGATCAATGAGCAGTTCTTC,CASSLGTGKINEQFF
TRBV19,-,once,TRBJ2-2,TGTGCCAGTAGTATGAGGGTCGCGAACACCGGGGAGCTGTTTTTT,CASSMRVANTGELFF
TRBV5-1,-,once,TRBJ1-2,TGCGCCAGCAGCTTCACGACAGGACCAGGAGGCTACACCTTC,CASSFTTGPGGYTF
TRBV6-1,-,-,TRBJ2-7,TGTGCCAGCAGTGAATACGGCTTCTCCTACGAGCAGTACTTC,CASSEYGFSYEQYF
TRBV6-1,-,few,TRBJ2-6,TGTGCCAGCAGTGAAGCAAACTCTGGGGCCAACGTCCTGACTTTC,CASSEANSGANVLTF
TRBV9,-,-,TRBJ2-3,TGTGCCAGCAGCGTAGGGCCCGAGCCAGATACGCAGTATTTT,CASSVGPEPDTQYF
TRBV4-2,TRBD2,-,TRBJ2-5,TGTGCCAGCAGCCAGAGGGGACTAGCGGGGGAGGGGGGCGAGACCCAGTACTTC,CASSQRGLAGEGGETQYF
TRBV13,-,-,TRBJ1-1,TGTGCCAGCAGCCCTGGAGGTGCGAACACTGAAGCTTTCTTT,CASSPGGANTEAFF
TRBV28,TRBD1,-,TRBJ1-6,TGTGCCAGCAGTCCCCGGACAGGGCGTAATTCACCCCTCCACTTT,CASSPRTGRNSPLHF
TRBV5-1,TRBD2,-,TRBJ2-2,TGCGCCAGCAGCTTGGCCGGGGGGGTCACCGGGGAGCTGTTTTTT,CASSLAGGVTGELFF
TRBV24-1,TRBD1,-,TRBJ1-4,TGTGCCACCAGTGACCCTACGACAGGGATGGATAATGAAAAACTGTTTTTT,CATSDPTTGMDNEKLFF
TRBV4-2,-,-,TRBJ2-1,TGTGCCAGCAGTGGATACAATGAGCAGTTCTTC,CASSGYNEQFF
TRBV27,TRBD2,-,TRBJ2-7,TGTGCCAGCAGTTCCCGGACTAGCGGGAGGGCCTACGAGCAGTACTTC,CASSSRTSGRAYEQYF
TRBV5-5,-,-,TRBJ2-1,TGTGCCAGCAGCTTGGTTGTGCCCGGGAATGAGCAGTTCTTC,CASSLVVPGNEQFF
TRBV6-1,-,-,TRBJ2-7,TGTGCCAGCAGTGAACTAGTTGGCAGAAACTACGAGCAGTACTTC,CASSELVGRNYEQYF
TRBV7-9,-,-,TRBJ1-2,TGTGCCAGCAGCAGGCCGTCAGGGCAGGGGAATATTTTTGCCTATGGCTACACCTTC,CASSRPSGQGNIFAYGYTF
TRBV7-2,TRBD2,-,TRBJ2-7,TGTGCCAGCAGCTTAACCCCCCCTAGCGGGAGTTTTTACGAGCAGTACTTC,CASSLTPPSGSFYEQYF
TRBV19,TRBD1,-,TRBJ2-3,TGTGCCAGTAGTATAGTGGGTCTGTCGTCAGGGGGTCGAGATACGCAGTATTTT,CASSIVGLSSGGRDTQYF
TRBV4-1,TRBD1,once,TRBJ1-2,TGCGCCAGCCGAGGACAGGGGGTCCATGGCTACACCTTC,CASRGQGVHGYTF
TRBV3-1/TRBV3-2,TRBD2,once,TRBJ2-5,TGTGCCAGCAGCCTCGTAATGGGACTAGCGGGAGTAGGTGAGACCCAGTACTTC,CASSLVMGLAGVGETQYF
TRBV10-1,-,-,TRBJ2-7,TGCGCCAGCAGACACCCCTACGAGCAGTACTTC,CASRHPYEQYF
TRBV28,-,-,TRBJ1-3,TGTGCCAGCACCGTGTCCTATTTTCGTAAGAGCTCTGGAAACACCATATATTTT,CASTVSYFRKSSGNTIYF
TRBV9,-,-,TRBJ1-6,TGTGCCAGTTCCGGAGGGGTTAATTCACCCCTCCACTTT,CASSGGVNSPLHF
TRBV20-1,-,-,TRBJ2-7,TGCAGTGTCAAGAGGGAGTACGAGCAGTACTTC,CSVKREYEQYF
TRBV11-1,TRBD1,once,TRBJ2-7,TGTGCCAGCAGCTTAGCAGGGGGCCTCTACGAGCAGTACTTC,CASSLAGGLYEQYF
TRBV18,TRBD1,-,TRBJ1-3,TGTGCCAGCTCACCCGGGACAGCAGCTGGAAACACCATATATTTT,CASSPGTAAGNTIYF
TRBV9,TRBD1,once,TRBJ2-6,TGTGCCAGCAGCCCCAGACAGGGTCTGGGCGGGGCCAACGTCCTGACTTTC,CASSPRQGLGGANVLTF
TRBV5-6,TRBD1,-,TRBJ2-3,TGTGCCAGCAGCTTTGGGACAGCTAATTCGAGAGATACGCAGTATTTT,CASSFGTANSRDTQYF
TRBV2,-,-,TRBJ1-6,TGTGCCAGCAGTGGGGAGTATAATTCACCCCTCCACTTT,CASSGEYNSPLHF
TRBV19,-,-,TRBJ2-3,TGTGCCAGCCTTATGGCCAGCGGCAGCACAGATACGCAGTATTTT,CASLMASGSTDTQYF
TRBV5-1,-,-,TRBJ2-7,TGCGCCAGCACCGAAACGGGTTCCCCCGGCGAGCAGTACTTC,CASTETGSPGEQYF
TRBV28,-,-,TRBJ1-4,TGTGCCAGCAGCCGGCGGGCTTATGAAAAACTGTTTTTT,CASSRRAYEKLFF
TRBV9,-,-,TRBJ1-4,TGTGCCAGCAGCGTAGGAGGACAAGTAAATGAAAAACTGTTTTTT,CASSVGGQVNEKLFF
TRBV12-3/TRBV12-4,TRBD1,-,TRBJ2-7,TGTGCCAGCAGTGTGGGACAGGGCATCGAGCAGTACTTC,CASSVGQGIEQYF